Below, 15 T cell receptor beta chains from the same sample are listed, as sequenced in a study of shared clonotypes between healthy human individuals. Generated by immunoSEQ multiplex PCR, the TCRdb table keeps only in-frame clones and is missing some. The sample includes 450,000 to 500,000 clones, 70% to 80% seen only once; the top ten take approximately 12%. Sequencing was carried out using PBMCs. The receptors stem from a woman in her 40s in good health. Some clones in this sample may be carry-over from other donors' samples.

V is TRBV4-3 and J is TRBJ1-2; 8 bases are shared with TRBD1. Germline values: CDR1 LGHNA, CDR2 YSLEER. V lost 0 bases, J lost 2 bases, and 11 bases stayed unmatched. This CDR3 comprises 18 residues. DNA for the CDR3: TGCGCCAGCAGCCAAGACGCAGGACAGGGAGCCCTAAACTATGGCTACACCTTC. This gives the protein CASSQDAGQGALNYGYTF.

This chain connects TRBV7-3 to TRBJ2-1, with 13 bases identical to TRBD2. There are 14 residues in the CDR3. V lost 7 bases and J lost 6; bases outside the gene matches: 3. Germline V gene lookup returns CDR1 SGHTA and CDR2 FQGTGA. The CDR3 region has the DNA TGTGCCAGCAAGCGGACTAGCGGGAGCAATGAGCAGTTCTTC. Translation gives CASKRTSGSNEQFF.

This clone was counted a single time. The chain links TRBV30 to TRBJ1-2; 7 nucleotides align to TRBD1. CDR3 size: 13 residues. Looked up from germline, CDR1 is GTSNPN and CDR2 is SVGIG (reference sequence). Unmatched junction bases numbered 6, after V lost 4 bases and J lost 4 bases. The CDR3 sequence: CAWTLTGPYGYTF. The DNA for the CDR3 is TGTGCCTGGACCCTGACAGGGCCCTATGGCTACACCTTC.

This clone came up a few times. The gene calls are TRBV2 and TRBJ2-1, with 7 bases lining up with TRBD2. The CDR3 consists of 15 residues. The V gene's germline CDR1 is SNHLY and CDR2 FYNNEI. The J segment lost 6 bases and the V segment lost 6 bases, leaving 11 bases of the junction unmatched. This CDR3 reads CASRGRAVPTNEQFF. The CDR3 DNA reads as TGTGCCAGCAGGGGGAGGGCGGTGCCGACCAATGAGCAGTTCTTC.

The table lists this clone with a count of one. The rearrangement links TRBV2 to TRBJ2-1, with 11 nucleotides matching TRBD2. With 7 bases clipped from V and 6 bases from J, the junction kept 8 bases outside the gene matches. The germline gives CDR1 SNHLY, CDR2 FYNNEI. The CDR3 has 15 amino acids. The CDR3 region has the DNA TGTGCCAGCAACTCTATAGCGGGAGGGAGCAATGAGCAGTTCTTC. As protein: CASNSIAGGSNEQFF.

Details on this clone: A far larger clone is just one base off, so this is likely a read error. Additional DNA sequences in this sample encode the identical CDR3. This rearrangement joins TRBV7-8 to TRBJ2-7; D gene uncertain. V was pared by 6 bases and J by 2 bases, with 17 bases between. This CDR3 is 15 amino acids long. In germline, CDR1 is SGHVS, CDR2 FQNEAQ. The CDR3 loop is CASSFLRYPPYEQYF. The CDR3 region has the DNA TGTGCCAGCAGTTTCCTCCGCTACCCACCCTACGAGCAGTACTTC.

Only a few counts were recorded for this clone. V gene TRBV7-2 combines with J gene TRBJ2-7, with 7 bases identical to TRBD2. Germline V gene data show CDR1 as SGHTA and CDR2 as FQGNSA. The V segment lost 5 bases and the J segment 0 bases; nucleotides outside the gene matches: 7. The CDR3 has 15 amino acids. The CDR3 is CASSKGLPSSYEQYF. The CDR3 nucleotides read TGTGCCAGCAGCAAGGGACTACCTTCCTCCTACGAGCAGTACTTC.

The rearrangement links TRBV7-2 to TRBJ2-7; 9 nucleotides agree with TRBD1. This CDR3 is 15 amino acids long. With V trimmed by 5 bases and J by 0 bases, 5 bases remained unmatched. Germline V gene lookup returns CDR1 SGHTA and CDR2 FQGNSA. The CDR3 is CASSPGQGRSYEQYF. Written as DNA, the CDR3 is TGTGCCAGCAGCCCTGGACAGGGGCGCTCCTACGAGCAGTACTTC.

The chain recombines TRBV27 with TRBJ2-3; D is unclear. This CDR3 spans 12 amino acids. The V gene lost 6 bases and the J gene lost 4 bases, with 8 bases spanning the gap. Germline-derived CDR1 and CDR2 are MNHEY and SMNVEV (reference sequence). CDR3 DNA sequence: TGTGCCAGCAGCCAACTGCCAGATACGCAGTATTTT. Translated, it gives CASSQLPDTQYF.

This chain joins TRBV6-1 and TRBJ1-4; 8 bases line up with TRBD1. Germline CDR1 reads MNHNS; CDR2 reads SASEGT. V lost 6 bases to trimming and J lost 5 bases; unmatched junction nucleotides: 8. The CDR3 length is 15 residues. CDR3 bases: TGTGCCAGCAGACGGGGGACAGGTACGAATGAAAAACTGTTTTTT. It yields the protein CASRRGTGTNEKLFF.

This clone was seen ten or more times. The gene calls are TRBV5-1 and TRBJ1-1; D ambiguous. Germline-derived CDR1 and CDR2 are SGHRS and YFSETQ. CDR3 length: 14 residues. V lost 3 bases and J lost 0, with 9 bases in between. The CDR3 protein is CASSSYLLNTEAFF. The CDR3 DNA sequence: TGCGCCAGCAGCTCTTACCTCTTGAACACTGAAGCTTTCTTT.

For this clone: One base away lies a much larger clone, so this may be a sequencing read error. The sample contains more than one DNA sequence encoding this CDR3. The chain has TRBV30 and TRBJ2-6; 8 bases map to TRBD2. This CDR3 comprises 15 residues. Germline V gene sequence: CDR1 GTSNPN, CDR2 SVGIG (reference sequence). CDR3 in amino acids: CAWRPGGAGANVLTF. The CDR3, as DNA: TGTGCCTGGAGGCCGGGAGGGGCTGGGGCCAACGTCCTGACTTTT.

This sequence joins TRBV4-2 and TRBJ1-4, with D unclear. In germline, CDR1 is LGHNA, CDR2 YNFKEQ. Trimming removed 2 bases at V and 8 bases at J, with 9 bases between. The CDR3 spans 13 residues. The DNA for the CDR3 is TGTGCCAGCAGCCAAACGAGAGGCGAAAAACTGTTTTTT. It yields the protein CASSQTRGEKLFF.

The chain uses TRBV6-5 and TRBJ1-6; weak D call: TRBD1 (5 bases). Germline CDR1 MNHEY, CDR2 SVGAGI. The CDR3 length is 16 residues. V dropped 0 bases and J dropped 6 bases, with 12 bases sitting between them. The CDR3 DNA reads TGTGCCAGCAGTTACTCGAGCAGGGCCGGTAATTCACCCCTCCACTTT. The encoded protein is CASSYSSRAGNSPLHF.

This clone was found once. A read error likely explains this, since a far larger clone differs by one base. Other DNA sequences in this sample translate to the same CDR3. The chain joins TRBV27 to TRBJ1-2; no definite D call. The V gene's germline CDR1 is MNHEY and CDR2 SMNVEV (reference sequence). Trimming removed 6 bases at V and 7 bases at J, with 12 bases between. This CDR3 comprises 12 residues. CDR3 nucleotide sequence: TGTGCCAGCAGGTTCGGGTCGGGTGGCTACACCTTC. It codes for CASRFGSGGYTF.